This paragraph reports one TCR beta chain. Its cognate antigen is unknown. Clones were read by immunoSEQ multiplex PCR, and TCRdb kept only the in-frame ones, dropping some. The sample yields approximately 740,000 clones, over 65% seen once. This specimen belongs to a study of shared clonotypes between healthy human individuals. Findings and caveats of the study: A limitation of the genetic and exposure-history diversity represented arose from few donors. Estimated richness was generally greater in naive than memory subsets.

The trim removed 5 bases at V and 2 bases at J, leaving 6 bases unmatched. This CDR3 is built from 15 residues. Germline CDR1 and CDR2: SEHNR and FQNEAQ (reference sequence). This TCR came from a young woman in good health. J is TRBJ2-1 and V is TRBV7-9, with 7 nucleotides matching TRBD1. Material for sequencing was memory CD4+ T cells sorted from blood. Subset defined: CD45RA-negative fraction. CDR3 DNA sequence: TGTGCCAGCAGCCATAGACAGGGCACCTACAATGAGCAGTTCTTC. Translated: CASSHRQGTYNEQFF.